These 32 T cell receptor beta chains came from one sample sequenced in a study of T cell responses to AZD1222 COVID-19 vaccine. This table comes from immunoSEQ multiplex PCR, and its TCRdb copy is limited to in-frame clones, with some not included. The data contain 90,000 to 150,000 clones, approximately 90% of them seen just once; the ten biggest clones take up more than 6%. The material sequenced was peripheral blood, taken 28 days after the second AZD1222 dose. The receptors were sampled from an adult who received the AZD1222 COVID-19 vaccine.

This chain links TRBV6-5 with TRBJ1-5; D gene ambiguous. The germline V and J ends were trimmed by 2 bases and 7 bases, with 9 bases remaining between them. The CDR3 is 13 residues long. Germline V gene sequence: CDR1 MNHEY, CDR2 SVGAGI. Here the CDR3 reads CASSYEYGQPQHF. The CDR3 DNA is TGTGCCAGCAGTTACGAATACGGGCAGCCCCAGCATTTT.

This chain uses TRBV7-2 with TRBJ2-3; D gene unclear. The CDR3 has 17 residues. Trimming took off 0 bases at V and 1 base at J, with 14 bases between the two ends. CDR1 is SGHTA and CDR2 is FQGNSA in the germline V gene. The chain's CDR3 is CASSLASSPSGTDTQYF. The CDR3 DNA is TGTGCCAGCAGCTTAGCTAGCTCTCCCTCTGGCACAGATACGCAGTATTTT.

The chain employs TRBV18 and TRBJ1-2, with a tentative D call TRBD1 (6 bases). Trimming left V 4 bases short and J 5 bases short, with 23 bases between. Germline assignment: CDR1 KGHSH and CDR2 LQKENI. CDR3 length equals 17 residues. As DNA, the CDR3 is TGTGCCAGCTCACTCCGGCAAAGGGGGGCCGCAGGTTATGGCTACACCTTC. Protein sequence: CASSLRQRGAAGYGYTF.

The chain uses TRBV3-1 (or the pseudogene TRBV3-2) and TRBJ2-7, with D unclear. Germline CDR1 LGHDT, CDR2 YNNKEL (reference sequence). The germline V and J ends were trimmed by 3 bases and 0 bases, with 12 bases remaining between them. The CDR3 is 15 amino acids. The chain's CDR3 is CASSQNRRSSYEQYF. CDR3 sequence (DNA): TGTGCCAGCAGCCAGAACCGACGGAGCTCCTACGAGCAGTACTTC.

The gene calls are TRBV6-5 and TRBJ2-1; D unresolved. This CDR3 has 11 amino acids. Trimming removed 6 bases at V and 3 bases at J, with 3 bases between. Germline V CDR1 and CDR2: MNHEY, SVGAGI. The CDR3 coding sequence is TGTGCCAGCAGGCACTACAATGAGCAGTTCTTC. Its translation is CASRHYNEQFF.

The genes are TRBV28 and TRBJ1-2; perhaps TRBD1 as D (5 bases). V gave up 2 bases and J gave up 8 bases, with 15 bases separating them. The CDR3 has 14 amino acids. The germline V gene has CDR1 MDHEN and CDR2 SYDVKM. In DNA, the CDR3 is TGTGCCAGCAGTTTAGGGGGGTCTGGACTCGGCTACACCTTC. This translates into CASSLGGSGLGYTF.

CDR3 nucleotides: TGTGCCAGCAGTTCCCCGGGGCGTAGGACTGAAGCTTTCTTT. This translates into CASSSPGRRTEAFF. The V gene is TRBV28, the J gene TRBJ1-1; D is possibly TRBD1 (5 bases). The CDR3 contains 14 residues. The germline V gene encodes CDR1 MDHEN and CDR2 SYDVKM. Trimming shortened V by 4 bases and J by 5 bases, and 14 bases separated the two germline ends.

This clone was recorded only once. The CDR3 is CAGQGTSYNEQFF. The CDR3, as DNA: TGTGCCGGCCAAGGGACGTCATATAATGAGCAGTTCTTC. V is TRBV6-6 and J is TRBJ2-1; tentatively, D is TRBD1 or TRBD2 (5 bases each). The CDR3 consists of 13 residues. With 11 bases removed from V and 7 bases from J, the gap between germline ends came to 18 bases. Germline lookup yields CDR1 MNHNY and CDR2 SVGAGI (reference sequence).

The chain carries TRBV3-1 (or the pseudogene TRBV3-2) and TRBJ2-7; D is uncertain. Germline CDR1 is LGHDT and CDR2 is YNNKEL (reference sequence). Between the trimmed V and J ends, which lost 1 base and 2 bases, there was a span of 12 bases. The CDR3 totals 15 residues. CDR3 DNA: TGTGCCAGCAGCCAAGTACGATATAAGGCCTACGAGCAGTACTTC. Residues: CASSQVRYKAYEQYF.

In this sample, this clone turned up once. CDR3 DNA: TGTGCCAGCAGCTTAGGCCCCCCGACAGGGTCCCCTGCTAACTATGGCTACACCTTC. Translating it yields CASSLGPPTGSPANYGYTF. The chain recombines TRBV7-8 with TRBJ1-2; 7 nucleotides align to TRBD1. Germline V CDR1 and CDR2: SGHVS, FQNEAQ. This CDR3 is 19 amino acids long. V was clipped by 1 base and J by 0 bases; unmatched bases: 14.

The V call is TRBV15, the J call TRBJ1-2; unclear D gene. The CDR3 consists of 13 residues. From germline, CDR1 is LNHNV and CDR2 YYDKDF (reference sequence). Trimming removed 6 bases at V and 3 bases at J, with 11 bases between. CDR3 in DNA: TGTGCCACCAGGAGTCCCGTGGACTATGGCTACACCTTC. It encodes CATRSPVDYGYTF.

The J gene is TRBJ2-1, the V gene TRBV11-3, with 11 bases that match TRBD2. Trimming removed 1 base from V and 2 bases from J; junction bases left unmatched: 7. Germline CDR1 reads SGHNT; CDR2 reads YENEEA. The CDR3 spans 18 residues. In DNA, the CDR3 is TGTGCCAGCAGCTTAGTTAGCGGGGGGGCCGCGGCCTACAATGAGCAGTTCTTC. Amino acid sequence: CASSLVSGGAAAYNEQFF.

The chain carries TRBV18 and TRBJ2-1, with a weak D call TRBD1 (7 bases). The CDR3 contains 18 residues. V was clipped by 4 bases and J by 0 bases, with 19 bases between them. Looked up from germline, CDR1 is KGHSH and CDR2 is LQKENI. The CDR3 DNA sequence: TGTGCCAGCTCACTAGCGCGGGGACAGCTTGACTCCTACAATGAGCAGTTCTTC. As protein: CASSLARGQLDSYNEQFF.

This clone is a singleton in its sample. The rearrangement uses TRBV11-2 and TRBJ2-5; the D is unclear. Germline loops: CDR1 SGHAT, CDR2 FQNNGV. V lost 3 bases to trimming and J lost 4 bases, with 15 bases between them. There are 15 residues in the CDR3. CDR3 residues: CASSFGPPAAETQYF. The CDR3, as DNA: TGTGCCAGCAGCTTCGGGCCACCGGCGGCAGAGACCCAGTACTTC.

J is TRBJ1-2 and V is TRBV24-1, with 8 bases matching TRBD1. CDR3 length: 16 residues. Germline CDR1 reads KGHDR; CDR2 reads SFDVKD. Trimming took 3 bases from V and 4 from J; bases not matched to a gene: 9. The CDR3 region is CATSDGAGTGTYGYTF. For the CDR3, the DNA is TGTGCCACCAGTGATGGGGCCGGGACAGGCACCTATGGCTACACCTTC.

This rearrangement joins TRBV27 to TRBJ2-1; D perhaps matches TRBD1 (6 bases). Germline V gives CDR1 MNHEY, CDR2 SMNVEV (reference sequence). V was clipped by 5 bases and J by 8 bases, with 19 bases between them. The length of the CDR3 is 15 residues. The CDR3 is CASSTGTPGSHEQFF. Written as DNA, the CDR3 is TGTGCCAGCAGTACCGGGACACCCGGAAGTCATGAGCAGTTCTTC.

J is TRBJ1-1 and V is TRBV2; D is undetermined. The germline gives CDR1 SNHLY, CDR2 FYNNEI. The CDR3 has 14 amino acids. Trimming removed 6 bases at V and 5 bases at J, with 16 bases between. CDR3 in amino acids: CASRPTVRVTEAFF. The CDR3 DNA reads TGTGCCAGCAGACCCACAGTGAGAGTTACTGAAGCTTTCTTT. The complete variable domain, with remaining parts taken from reference TRBV2 and TRBJ1-1, reads EPEVTQTPSHQVTQMGQEVILRCVPISNHLYFYWYRQILGQKVEFLVSFYNNEISEKSEIFDDQFSVERPDGSNFTLKIRSTKLEDSAMYFCASRPTVRVTEAFFGQGTRLTVV.

This chain uses TRBV19 with TRBJ1-5; D uncertain. The CDR3 covers 12 residues. Germline loops: CDR1 LNHDA, CDR2 SQIVND (reference sequence). V was pared by 6 bases and J by 3 bases, with 6 bases between. The CDR3 is CASRGINQPQHF. DNA of the CDR3: TGTGCCAGTAGAGGCATCAATCAGCCCCAGCATTTT.

The V gene is TRBV3-1 (or the pseudogene TRBV3-2), the J gene TRBJ1-2; D gene ambiguous. Per the germline V gene, CDR1 is LGHDT and CDR2 is YNNKEL (reference sequence). The CDR3 has 12 amino acids. V was pared by 0 bases and J by 8 bases, with 7 bases between. CDR3 sequence: CASSQDPVGYTF. The CDR3 DNA sequence: TGTGCCAGCAGCCAAGATCCCGTCGGCTACACCTTC.

The chain combines TRBV11-2 with TRBJ1-1, with TRBD1 identical over 11 bases. The CDR3 sequence is 15 residues long. With 5 bases clipped from V and 9 bases from J, the junction kept 11 bases outside the gene matches. Per the germline V gene, CDR1 is SGHAT and CDR2 is FQNNGV. CDR3 protein: CASSAGDRGEGKAFF. Here the CDR3 DNA reads TGTGCCAGCAGCGCAGGGGACAGGGGGGAAGGTAAAGCTTTCTTT.

The V call is TRBV5-1, the J call TRBJ1-3; the D gene is possibly TRBD1 (5 bases). The V end was cut by 0 bases, the J end by 2 bases, with 6 bases between. CDR1 and CDR2 from the germline V gene are SGHRS and YFSETQ. The CDR3 has 14 amino acids. CDR3 sequence reads: CASSLATAGNTIYF. CDR3 DNA: TGCGCCAGCAGCTTGGCGACAGCTGGAAACACCATATATTTT.

This chain uses TRBV28 with TRBJ1-2; maybe TRBD1 (6 bases). The CDR3 loop spans 13 amino acids. V lost 7 bases, J lost 5 bases, and 14 bases lay in between. Germline loops: CDR1 MDHEN, CDR2 SYDVKM. The CDR3 DNA sequence: TGTGCCAGCAAAGGGGGTTCGTTGTATGGCTACACCTTC. It codes for CASKGGSLYGYTF.

The chain combines TRBV5-1 with TRBJ1-2; perhaps TRBD1 as D (6 bases). Germline loops: CDR1 SGHRS, CDR2 YFSETQ. The CDR3 sequence is 16 residues long. Between the trimmed V and J ends, which lost 5 bases and 1 base, there was a span of 18 bases. CDR3 region: CASRKQTGWNNYGYTF. The CDR3 nucleotides read TGCGCCAGCAGAAAACAGACAGGTTGGAATAACTATGGCTACACCTTC. The full variable domain, completed using reference TRBV5-1 and TRBJ1-2, is KAGVTQTPRYLIKTRGQQVTLSCSPISGHRSVSWYQQTPGQGLQFLFEYFSETQRNKGNFPGRFSGRQFSNSRSEMNVSTLELGDSALYLCASRKQTGWNNYGYTFGSGTRLTVV.

The V and J genes are TRBV28 and TRBJ1-4, with no clear D. With 3 bases removed from V and 1 base from J, the gap between germline ends came to 6 bases. Germline V gene lookup returns CDR1 MDHEN and CDR2 SYDVKM. The CDR3 is made up of 14 amino acids. The CDR3 DNA sequence: TGTGCCAGCAGTTTCTCTGTAACTAATGAAAAACTGTTTTTT. Protein sequence: CASSFSVTNEKLFF.

The V and J genes are TRBV5-4 and TRBJ2-1; the D gene is possibly TRBD1 (7 bases). V was pared by 0 bases and J by 9 bases, with 16 bases between. The CDR3 loop spans 15 amino acids. Germline loops: CDR1 SGHNT, CDR2 YYREEE (reference sequence). The CDR3 DNA reads TGTGCCAGCAGCTTGGCCGCAGGGGGAGGCGGTGAGCAGTTCTTC. Translation gives CASSLAAGGGGEQFF.

The V gene is TRBV10-3, the J gene TRBJ1-2, with D hard to call. The CDR3 consists of 14 residues. The V gene lost 2 bases and the J gene lost 0 bases, with 7 bases spanning the gap. CDR1 is ENHRY, CDR2 SYGVKD, per germline. The CDR3: CAISETASNYGYTF. In DNA, the CDR3 is TGTGCCATCAGTGAGACAGCTTCTAACTATGGCTACACCTTC.

This chain joins TRBV19 and TRBJ2-1, with D possibly matching TRBD2 (6 bases). V was cut by 4 bases and J by 6 bases, with 13 bases left in between. The CDR3 consists of 14 residues. From germline, CDR1 is LNHDA and CDR2 SQIVND (reference sequence). The CDR3 sequence: CASSNGRESNEQFF. The CDR3 coding sequence is TGTGCCAGTAGTAACGGACGGGAGTCCAATGAGCAGTTCTTC.

This chain's CDR3 is CASSPQHRGHYGYTF. CDR3 coding DNA: TGTGCCAGCTCACCACAACACAGGGGGCACTATGGCTACACCTTC. This chain joins TRBV18 and TRBJ1-2; 9 bases match TRBD1. CDR3 length: 15 amino acids. Germline CDR1 reads KGHSH; CDR2 reads LQKENI. Trimming cost V 1 base and J 3 bases; bases outside gene matches: 3.

CDR3 coding DNA: TGTGCCAGCGGGACAGGGATCGGTCAGCCCCAGCATTTT. Residues: CASGTGIGQPQHF. V usage is TRBV6-5 and J usage is TRBJ1-5; 9 bases map to TRBD1. This CDR3 spans 13 amino acids. The germline V gene encodes CDR1 MNHEY and CDR2 SVGAGI. After removal of 8 bases from V and 6 bases from J, the junction contained 5 bases not matched to a gene.

The gene calls are TRBV5-5 and TRBJ2-3, with D possibly being TRBD1 (5 bases). The CDR3 contains 13 residues. The germline CDR1 and CDR2 sequences are SGHKS and YYEKEE (reference sequence). Deletions cut 5 bases from V and 4 bases from J, with 11 bases between. CDR3 residues: CASSNIGADTQYF. The CDR3 nucleotides read TGTGCCAGCAGTAATATAGGGGCAGATACGCAGTATTTT.

DNA for the CDR3: TGTGCCAGCTCACCACCTTCCCGGGGAGTGGAGACCCAGTACTTC. It codes for CASSPPSRGVETQYF. V is TRBV18 and J is TRBJ2-5; tentatively, D is TRBD2 (5 bases). Germline CDR1 and CDR2: KGHSH and LQKENI. This CDR3 is built from 15 residues. Trimming pared 0 bases from V and 5 bases from J, leaving 13 bases between.

The chain carries TRBV12-3 or TRBV12-4 and TRBJ2-3; D gene ambiguous. V was clipped by 5 bases and J by 3 bases, with 9 bases between them. CDR3 length: 13 amino acids. The CDR3 region is CASSPPGTDTQYF. The CDR3 coding sequence is TGTGCCAGCAGTCCCCCTGGGACAGATACGCAGTATTTT.